The rows below give T cell receptor beta chains drawn from one sample of a study of blood T cell repertoires in COVID-19. The protocol was immunoSEQ multiplex PCR, while the TCRdb copy is restricted to in-frame clones and leaves out a portion. Of roughly 260,000 clones in the sample, about 90% were seen once. Specimen: peripheral blood. These receptor sequences come from a person aged 18-30 years with COVID-19, enrolled during active disease. CDR3s include the opening cysteine and the closing phenylalanine or tryptophan. The D gene is left open where the match is weak. Clone size, where shown, is once, few, many, or a class for clones that have expanded.

v_gene: TRBV6-6; j_gene: TRBJ2-1; abundance: -; d_gene: TRBD2; CDR3aa: CASSSNSGISYNEQFF; CDR3nt: TGTGCCAGCAGCTCAAATAGCGGGATCTCCTACAATGAGCAGTTCTTC
v_gene: TRBV5-7; j_gene: TRBJ2-2; abundance: once; d_gene: TRBD2; CDR3aa: CASSIPSGRITGELFF; CDR3nt: TGTGCCAGCAGCATACCTAGCGGGAGGATCACCGGGGAGCTGTTTTTT
v_gene: TRBV19; j_gene: TRBJ1-2; abundance: -; d_gene: TRBD1; CDR3aa: CASSTRRDRARFYGYTF; CDR3nt: TGTGCCAGTAGTACGAGGCGGGACAGGGCCCGCTTCTATGGCTACACCTTC
v_gene: TRBV5-8; j_gene: TRBJ2-3; abundance: -; d_gene: -; CDR3aa: CASSFEPTAGSADTQYF; CDR3nt: TGTGCCAGCAGCTTCGAACCAACTGCGGGGAGCGCAGATACGCAGTATTTT
v_gene: TRBV18; j_gene: TRBJ2-5; abundance: -; d_gene: -; CDR3aa: CASSPLSGPETQYF; CDR3nt: TGTGCCAGCTCACCACTGTCAGGGCCAGAGACCCAGTACTTC
v_gene: TRBV9; j_gene: TRBJ2-1; abundance: once; d_gene: TRBD1; CDR3aa: CASSVKTGSVREQFF; CDR3nt: TGTGCCAGCAGCGTCAAGACAGGGAGCGTACGGGAGCAGTTCTTC
v_gene: TRBV2; j_gene: TRBJ1-6; abundance: -; d_gene: -; CDR3aa: CASSDWGLADSPLHF; CDR3nt: TGTGCCAGCAGTGATTGGGGTTTAGCGGATTCACCCCTCCACTTT
v_gene: TRBV24-1; j_gene: TRBJ2-3; abundance: -; d_gene: -; CDR3aa: CATSDPLGDTDTQYF; CDR3nt: TGTGCCACCAGTGACCCTCTAGGGGACACAGATACGCAGTATTTT
v_gene: TRBV5-1; j_gene: TRBJ2-7; abundance: -; d_gene: -; CDR3aa: CASSLAGYLGFYEQYF; CDR3nt: TGCGCCAGCAGCTTGGCCGGTTATCTAGGCTTCTACGAGCAGTACTTC
v_gene: TRBV10-2; j_gene: TRBJ2-4; abundance: -; d_gene: -; CDR3aa: CASSGSRANIQYF; CDR3nt: TGCGCCAGCAGTGGAAGCAGGGCAAACATTCAGTACTTC
v_gene: TRBV4-2; j_gene: TRBJ1-2; abundance: once; d_gene: TRBD1; CDR3aa: CASSQDRGQGLSGYTF; CDR3nt: TGTGCCAGCAGCCAAGATAGAGGACAGGGTTTAAGTGGCTACACCTTC
v_gene: TRBV28; j_gene: TRBJ2-1; abundance: -; d_gene: -; CDR3aa: CASSLAWLRDEQFF; CDR3nt: TGTGCCAGCAGTTTAGCCTGGCTCAGGGATGAGCAGTTCTTC
v_gene: TRBV30; j_gene: TRBJ2-3; abundance: -; d_gene: TRBD2; CDR3aa: CAWSSSGVSTDTQYF; CDR3nt: TGTGCCTGGAGCTCTAGCGGGGTGAGCACAGATACGCAGTATTTT
v_gene: TRBV21-1; j_gene: TRBJ1-2; abundance: once; d_gene: -; CDR3aa: CASQVINKGEGYTF; CDR3nt: TGTGCCAGCCAGGTGATTAACAAGGGGGAGGGCTACACCTTC
v_gene: TRBV29-1; j_gene: TRBJ2-1; abundance: -; d_gene: -; CDR3aa: CSVNPARGHNEQFF; CDR3nt: TGCAGCGTTAATCCTGCCAGGGGACACAATGAGCAGTTCTTC